This TCR beta chain was identified during a study of OX40 agonist ivuxolimab in advanced cancers. Background on the study: Three individuals attained partial responses, comprising one hepatocellular carcinoma case and two cutaneous melanoma cases.

The germline V gene encodes CDR1 MDHEN and CDR2 SYDVKM. This CDR3 has 18 amino acids. Trimming left V 3 bases short and J 3 bases short, with 20 bases between. Produced via immunoSEQ multiplex PCR; TCRdb's table is partial and in-frame only. The table has 50,000 to 60,000 clones, around nine tenths seen once. The V gene is TRBV28, the J gene TRBJ2-2; D ambiguous. The sequence derives from an adult with an advanced solid tumor such as melanoma, head and neck, liver or kidney cancer. The source was CD4+ or CD8+ T cells sorted from blood, collected in a trial of the OX40 agonist ivuxolimab. CDR3 amino acids: CASSFPLDASVDTGELFF. The CDR3, as DNA: TGTGCCAGCAGTTTTCCGTTGGATGCTTCCGTCGACACCGGGGAGCTGTTTTTT.